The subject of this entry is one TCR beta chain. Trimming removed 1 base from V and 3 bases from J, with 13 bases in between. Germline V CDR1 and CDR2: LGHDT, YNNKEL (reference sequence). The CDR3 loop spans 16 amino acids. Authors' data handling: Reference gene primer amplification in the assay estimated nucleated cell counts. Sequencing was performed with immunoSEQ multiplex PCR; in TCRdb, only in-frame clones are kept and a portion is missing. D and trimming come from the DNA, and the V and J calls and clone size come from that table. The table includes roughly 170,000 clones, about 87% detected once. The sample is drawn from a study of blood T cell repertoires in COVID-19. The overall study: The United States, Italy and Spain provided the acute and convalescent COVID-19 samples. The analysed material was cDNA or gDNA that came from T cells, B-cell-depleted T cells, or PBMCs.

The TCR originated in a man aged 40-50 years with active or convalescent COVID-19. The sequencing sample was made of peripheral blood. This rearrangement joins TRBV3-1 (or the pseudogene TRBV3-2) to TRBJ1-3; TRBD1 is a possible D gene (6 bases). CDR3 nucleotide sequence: TGTGCCAGCAGCCAAGGCTTGGGACACCTTGGAAACACCATATATTTT. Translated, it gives CASSQGLGHLGNTIYF.